Listed here is a single TCR beta chain. This record belongs to a study of T cells expressing NK-cell markers. At the level of the study: In the group of eight sequenced donors, seven were HCMV-seropositive and one was seronegative.

This CDR3 has 15 residues. TCRdb re-called the 5' RACE reads; every CDR3 protein appears as one record, without DNA. The specimen's table records roughly 180,000 distinct CDR3 sequences. The V and J genes are TRBV12-3 or TRBV12-4 and TRBJ2-1; TCRdb outputs TRBD2, but without DNA this stays unchecked. Sequences were obtained from blood T cells: a sorted CD56 or NKG2C T cell subset, CD4+ or CD8+ T cells, or bulk PBMC T cells (not recorded which). The clonotype originates from a man aged 18-75 years in good health. CDR3 region: CASSPDSGSSDEQFF.